This entry concerns a single TCR beta chain. These data are taken from a study of cytomegalovirus exposure and HLA in healthy donors. With 60 Vbeta and 13 Jbeta primers, the PCR was carried out. The data were produced by immunoSEQ multiplex PCR, yet TCRdb's version contains in-frame clones alone and is incomplete. The sample lists 210,000 or so clones, around 81% occurring once. Trimming removed 6 bases from V and 0 bases from J, with 15 bases in between. Looked up from germline, CDR1 is SNHLY and CDR2 is FYNNEI. The length of the CDR3 is 16 residues. V gene TRBV2 combines with J gene TRBJ1-5, with D tentatively TRBD1 (6 bases). The specimen was PBMCs. This TCR was recovered from a woman aged 50 to 65 in good health and CMV-seropositive. DNA for the CDR3: TGTGCCAGCAGGAGGACAGCAGGGTATAGCAATCAGCCCCAGCATTTT. Translation: CASRRTAGYSNQPQHF.